This record concerns one T cell receptor (beta chain) sequence. Its antigen remains unidentified. The CDR3 runs 14 residues. Trimming at V came to 4 bases and at J to 7 bases, leaving 7 bases not matched to a gene. CDR1 and CDR2 (germline): SGHNT, YYREEE (reference sequence). The data stem from a study of OX40 agonist ivuxolimab in advanced cancers. Study outcomes and limitations: Expanded peripheral T cells had an undetermined antigen specificity. At 0.1 to 3.0 mg/kg, CD4+ and CD8+ blood T cells expanded clonally by week 6. In a subset of nonresponders, normalized T-cell clonal expansion was also low.

TCRdb's copy holds only in-frame clones and misses some; the assay was immunoSEQ multiplex PCR. This sample has fewer than 55,000 clones; 65% to 85% occur once, and the top ten carry roughly 7.3%. Sequencing was performed on CD4+ or CD8+ T cells sorted from blood, taken in a trial of the OX40 agonist ivuxolimab. The TCR sequence derives from an adult with an advanced solid tumor such as melanoma, head and neck, liver or kidney cancer. The chain employs TRBV5-4 and TRBJ2-1; TRBD2 matches 8 bases. DNA of the CDR3: TGTGCCAGCAGCCCCTCTACGGGGGGGAATGAGCAGTTCTTC. This translates into CASSPSTGGNEQFF.